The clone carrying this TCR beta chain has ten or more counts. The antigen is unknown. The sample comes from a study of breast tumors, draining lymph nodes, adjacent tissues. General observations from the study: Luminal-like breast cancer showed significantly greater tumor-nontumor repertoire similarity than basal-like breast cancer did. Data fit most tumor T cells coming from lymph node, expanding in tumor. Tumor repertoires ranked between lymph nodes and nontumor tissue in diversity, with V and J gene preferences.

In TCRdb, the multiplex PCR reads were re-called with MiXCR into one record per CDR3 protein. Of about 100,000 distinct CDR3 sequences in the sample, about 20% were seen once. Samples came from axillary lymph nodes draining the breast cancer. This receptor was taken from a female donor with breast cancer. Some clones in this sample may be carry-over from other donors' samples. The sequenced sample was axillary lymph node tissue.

The CDR3 loop reads CASGEFFAADTQYF. The CDR3 DNA is TGTGCCAGCGGCGAATTTTTTGCCGCAGATACGCAGTATTTT. This chain links TRBV9 with TRBJ2-3; D unresolved. Trimming stripped 7 bases from V and 4 bases from J, with 16 bases between. Looked up from germline, CDR1 is SGDLS and CDR2 is YYNGEE. The CDR3 has 14 residues.